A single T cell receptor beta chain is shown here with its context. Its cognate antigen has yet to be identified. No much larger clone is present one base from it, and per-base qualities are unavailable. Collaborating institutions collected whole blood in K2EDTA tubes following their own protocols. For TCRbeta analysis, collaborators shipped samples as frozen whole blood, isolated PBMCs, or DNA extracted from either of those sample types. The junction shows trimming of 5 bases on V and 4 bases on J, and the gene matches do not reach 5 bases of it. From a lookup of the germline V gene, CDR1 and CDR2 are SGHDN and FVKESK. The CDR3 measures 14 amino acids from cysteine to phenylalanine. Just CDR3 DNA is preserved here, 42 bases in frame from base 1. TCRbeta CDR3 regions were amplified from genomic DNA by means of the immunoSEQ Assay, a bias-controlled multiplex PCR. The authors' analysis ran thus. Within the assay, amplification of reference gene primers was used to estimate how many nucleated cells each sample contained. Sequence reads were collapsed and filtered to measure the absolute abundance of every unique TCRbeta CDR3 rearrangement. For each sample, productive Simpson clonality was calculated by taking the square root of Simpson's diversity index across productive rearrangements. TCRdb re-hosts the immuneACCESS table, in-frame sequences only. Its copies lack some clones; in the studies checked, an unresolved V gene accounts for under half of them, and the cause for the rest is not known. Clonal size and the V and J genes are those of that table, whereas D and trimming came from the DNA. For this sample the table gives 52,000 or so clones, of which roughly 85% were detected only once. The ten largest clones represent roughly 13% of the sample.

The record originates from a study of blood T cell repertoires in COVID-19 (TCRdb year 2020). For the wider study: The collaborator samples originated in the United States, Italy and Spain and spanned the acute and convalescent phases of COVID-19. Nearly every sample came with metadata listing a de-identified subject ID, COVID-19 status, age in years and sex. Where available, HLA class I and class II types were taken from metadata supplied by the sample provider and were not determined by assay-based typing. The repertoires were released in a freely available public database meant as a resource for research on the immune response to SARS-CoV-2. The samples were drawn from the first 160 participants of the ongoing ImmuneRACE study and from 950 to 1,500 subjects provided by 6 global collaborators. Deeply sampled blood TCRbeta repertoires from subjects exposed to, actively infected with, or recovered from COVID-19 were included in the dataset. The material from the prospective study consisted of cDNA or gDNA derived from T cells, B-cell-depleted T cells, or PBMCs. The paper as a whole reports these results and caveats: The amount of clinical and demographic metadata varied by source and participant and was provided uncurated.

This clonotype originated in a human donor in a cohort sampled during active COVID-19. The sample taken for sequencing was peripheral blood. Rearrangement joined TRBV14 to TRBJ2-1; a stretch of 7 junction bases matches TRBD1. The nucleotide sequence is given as TGTGCCAGCAGCGGGACAGTGAGATACAATGAGCAGTTCTTC. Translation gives CASSGTVRYNEQFF.